This note documents a single TCR beta chain sequence. The antigen remains unidentified. The CDR3 length is 19 residues. The V end lost 4 bases, the J end lost 0 bases, and 19 bases lay between the germline ends. CDR1 and CDR2 (germline): SGHVS, FQNEAQ. Generated by immunoSEQ multiplex PCR, the TCRdb table keeps only in-frame clones and is missing some. The profile shows tens of thousands of clones, approximately 80% of them singletons. The data stem from a study of T cell responses to AZD1222 COVID-19 vaccine. Study-level findings and limits: In the spike-specific TCR repertoire, nearly half reportedly target unmutated variant regions. Across the whole spike, CD4 TCRs peaked at regions 160-218 and 743-854.

The chain links TRBV7-8 to TRBJ1-6, with unresolved D. The specimen comprised peripheral blood, sampled 28 days after the second AZD1222 dose. The sequence was obtained from an adult who received the AZD1222 COVID-19 vaccine. Here the CDR3 DNA reads TGTGCCAGCAGCTCGTCAGGACGGCTCGCGGGCTCCTATAATTCACCCCTCCACTTT. Translating gives CASSSSGRLAGSYNSPLHF.